A selection of T cell receptor beta chains follows, all from one sample in a study of CD8 T cells in ankylosing spondylitis. TCRdb independently ran MiXCR on the 5' RACE reads; one entry per CDR3 protein. Here the sample spans around 770,000 distinct CDR3 sequences, over 9.5% being singletons. The sequenced sample consisted of blood, either unsorted or a sorted T cell fraction (not recorded which). The receptors were gathered from a male donor with ankylosing spondylitis. The CDR3 runs from the conserved cysteine through the conserved F or W. Each record gives: D gene, V gene, clone size, J gene, CDR3 DNA, CDR3 protein. D genes are given only for firm matches. Clone size is shown for a subset of rows, as once, few, many or a class of expanded clone.

>NA|TRBV18|few|TRBJ2-1
TGTGCCAGCTCAACCCAGGGAGACAATGAGCAGTTCTTC
CASSTQGDNEQFF
>TRBD2|TRBV4-2|few|TRBJ2-1
TGTGCCAGCAGCCAAGACACGGGGGGGCTTATTGAGCAGTTCTTC
CASSQDTGGLIEQFF
>TRBD1|TRBV20-1|NA|TRBJ2-3
TGCAGTGCCCCTAGCCCGGGACAGGGAACAGATACGCAGTATTTT
CSAPSPGQGTDTQYF
>NA|TRBV20-1|few|TRBJ1-2
TGCAGTGCTACTACAGGAACCCCTAACTATGGCTACACCTTC
CSATTGTPNYGYTF
>NA|TRBV7-2|many|TRBJ2-5
TGTGCCAGCAGCTTATTTGGCGACCAAGAGACCCAGTACTTC
CASSLFGDQETQYF
>NA|TRBV6-5|NA|TRBJ1-4
TGTGCCAGCAGTTACGAGCGTGCAACTAATGAAAAACTGTTTTTT
CASSYERATNEKLFF
>NA|TRBV4-2|many|TRBJ1-6
TGTGCCAGCAGCCAAGATGTGGGACACCGTAATTCACCCCTCCACTTT
CASSQDVGHRNSPLHF
>NA|TRBV4-2|NA|TRBJ1-6
TGTGCCAGCAGCCAAAGCAGGATAAATTCACCCCTCCACTTT
CASSQSRINSPLHF
>NA|TRBV20-1|many|TRBJ1-1
TGCAGTGCTAGTGTCGGAATCGAAGGCACTGAAGCTTTCTTT
CSASVGIEGTEAFF
>TRBD2|TRBV5-1|few|TRBJ2-7
TGCGCCAGCAGCTTTACCGGGACTAGCGGGAGCTCGGGAGAGCAGTACTTC
CASSFTGTSGSSGEQYF
>NA|TRBV12-3/TRBV12-4|many|TRBJ1-2
TGTGCCAGCAGTTTCCAGCGGTTCTATGGCTACACCTTC
CASSFQRFYGYTF
>TRBD1|TRBV10-3|many|TRBJ2-2
TGTGCCATCAGTGAACCCGGGACAGGGGACACCGGGGAGCTGTTTTTT
CAISEPGTGDTGELFF
>NA|TRBV4-3|NA|TRBJ2-5
TGCGCCAGCAGCCAAGATGGAAGTCCGTGGGAGACCCAGTACTTC
CASSQDGSPWETQYF
>TRBD1|TRBV20-1|NA|TRBJ1-1
TGCAGTGCTAGTGACACAGGGGGCAACACTGAAGCTTTCTTT
CSASDTGGNTEAFF
>NA|TRBV20-1|NA|TRBJ1-1
TGCAGTGCTAGAGAACCCCCGTGGGCTGTAACTGAAGCTTTCTTT
CSAREPPWAVTEAFF
>NA|TRBV12-3/TRBV12-4|many|TRBJ1-1
TGTGCCAGCAGCCAGAAAAGGGAAACTGAAGCTTTCTTT
CASSQKRETEAFF
>NA|TRBV12-3/TRBV12-4|many|TRBJ1-5
TGTGCCAGCAGTTTGGGGGCGCGGGGCAATCAGCCCCAGCATTTT
CASSLGARGNQPQHF
>NA|TRBV5-1|few|TRBJ1-2
TGCGCCAGCAGCACCTCTCGGGGACCCTATGGCTACACCTTC
CASSTSRGPYGYTF
>NA|TRBV7-8|many|TRBJ1-2
TGTGCCAGCTCGGGCGGGAACTATGGCTACACCTTC
CASSGGNYGYTF
>TRBD1|TRBV18|few|TRBJ1-5
TGTGCCAGCTCGCCGGGACAGGTGGTTTATCAGCCCCAGCATTTT
CASSPGQVVYQPQHF
>NA|TRBV20-1|few|TRBJ1-2
TGCAGTGCTGGTAGCGGAGGAGACTACACCTTC
CSAGSGGDYTF
>NA|TRBV20-1|few|TRBJ1-4
TGCAGTGCTAGAGATTACAGGGCGAATGAAAAACTGTTTTTT
CSARDYRANEKLFF
>NA|TRBV20-1|many|TRBJ1-2
TGCAGTGCTAGAGATATTCGGCAGGGAGATGTCCACGGCTACACCTTC
CSARDIRQGDVHGYTF
>NA|TRBV6-5|few|TRBJ2-1
TGTGCCAGCAGTTACTCGAAATCGACAGATGAGCAGTTCTTC
CASSYSKSTDEQFF
>NA|TRBV5-1|NA|TRBJ1-4
TGCGCCAGCAGCTTGATGGGTTTAGATGAAAAACTGTTTTTT
CASSLMGLDEKLFF
>NA|TRBV7-9|few|TRBJ2-1
TGTGCCAGCAGCCCAGAGGGTGAGCAGTTCTTC
CASSPEGEQFF
>TRBD1|TRBV7-6|few|TRBJ2-7
TGTGCCAGCAGCTTAGTTCACAGGGGTTCCTACGAGCAGTACTTC
CASSLVHRGSYEQYF
>TRBD1|TRBV29-1|once|TRBJ1-2
TGCAGCTCCCGGGACAGAAACTATGGCTACACCTTC
CSSRDRNYGYTF
>NA|TRBV5-6|NA|TRBJ1-2
TGTGCCAGCAGCTTGGTGGGGAAATCGGTGGACTATGGCTACACCTTC
CASSLVGKSVDYGYTF
>TRBD1|TRBV5-1|NA|TRBJ2-2
TGCGCCAGCAGCCCCAGGGGACAGACGGCGGCCGGGGAGCTGTTTTTT
CASSPRGQTAAGELFF
>NA|TRBV2|NA|TRBJ2-7
TGTGCCAGCAGGCAGGAAGAGGGGAACGAGCAGTACTTC
CASRQEEGNEQYF
>NA|TRBV7-2|many|TRBJ2-3
TGTGCCAGCAGGGGTACCGCCAGGGGTACGCAGTATTTT
CASRGTARGTQYF
>TRBD2|TRBV10-3|many|TRBJ2-1
TGTGCCATCAGTGAAGCGCTAGCGGGGGACAATGAGCAGTTCTTC
CAISEALAGDNEQFF
>NA|TRBV29-1|few|TRBJ2-3
TGCAGCGTTACCGGTATAGGGGCAGATACGCAGTATTTT
CSVTGIGADTQYF
>NA|TRBV7-3|many|TRBJ2-7
TGTGCCAGCAGCTTAAGGCCAGACGGCGGTACTAGGTACTTC
CASSLRPDGGTRYF
>TRBD1|TRBV30|NA|TRBJ1-2
TGTGCCTGGAGCCGGGACAGGGTTTATGGCTACACCTTC
CAWSRDRVYGYTF
>NA|TRBV12-5|few|TRBJ2-7
TGTGCTAGGAGGCTTGCCTACGAGCAGTACTTC
CARRLAYEQYF
>NA|TRBV6-5|NA|TRBJ2-1
TGTGCCAGCAGTTACTTGACCGTCGATCCCGATGGCAATGAGCAGTTCTTC
CASSYLTVDPDGNEQFF
>NA|TRBV20-1|NA|TRBJ2-3
TGCAGTGCTAGGTCGGCAGAGCGAGGGTCAGATACGCAGTATTTT
CSARSAERGSDTQYF
>NA|TRBV29-1|NA|TRBJ1-1
TGCAGCGCTGCTCGGAGTGGTCGAGAAGCTTTCTTT
CSAARSGREAFF
>NA|TRBV20-1|NA|TRBJ2-1
TGCAGTGCTAGAGTCATCACGGGCGGCAATGAGCAGTTCTTC
CSARVITGGNEQFF
>NA|TRBV7-2|NA|TRBJ2-3
TGTGCCAGCAGTCCGAGAAGGAGCGGAAACACAGATACGCAGTATTTT
CASSPRRSGNTDTQYF
>TRBD1|TRBV5-1|few|TRBJ2-5
TGCGCCAGCAGCTTGGAGGGGACAGAGGAAGAGACCCAGTACTTC
CASSLEGTEEETQYF
>NA|TRBV5-4|few|TRBJ2-5
TGTGCCAGCACTCAGGGCAAGAGCGGCCAAGAGACCCAGTACTTC
CASTQGKSGQETQYF
>TRBD1|TRBV28|few|TRBJ1-1
TGTGCCAGCAGTTTAAGGACAGGGGGCGCGGCTTTCTTT
CASSLRTGGAAFF
>NA|TRBV20-1|many|TRBJ1-1
TGCAGTGCCAAGGGGCCGACTGAAGCTTTCTTT
CSAKGPTEAFF
>NA|TRBV7-8|NA|TRBJ1-1
TGTGCCAGCAGGTCTCGAGGGTTCACTGAGGGAGCTTTCTTT
CASRSRGFTEGAFF
>TRBD1|TRBV25-1|NA|TRBJ2-5
TGTGCCAGCAGTGAATTAAGGGGGCTAAAGACCCAGTACTTC
CASSELRGLKTQYF
>NA|TRBV30|NA|TRBJ1-2
TGTGCCTGGAGTGTACTACCGAGGGCTTATGGCTACACCTTC
CAWSVLPRAYGYTF
>TRBD1|TRBV6-2/TRBV6-3|few|TRBJ1-6
TGTGCCAGCAGTCCCCCGACAGGGATCAATTCACCCCTCCACTTT
CASSPPTGINSPLHF
>TRBD2|TRBV11-2|NA|TRBJ2-1
TGTGCCAGCAGCCCGGGGGGGGCTAGCGGGAGAGCGAGGGGCAATGAGCAGTTCTTC
CASSPGGASGRARGNEQFF
>TRBD1|TRBV5-1|few|TRBJ2-1
TGCGCCAGCAGCCGGGACAGGGTCTGGAATGAGCAGTTTTTC
CASSRDRVWNEQFF
>NA|TRBV10-3|many|TRBJ2-5
TGTGCCATCAGTGAGGTGGTGGGAGAGACCCAGTACTTC
CAISEVVGETQYF
>NA|TRBV19|NA|TRBJ1-5
TGTGCCAGTAGTATAGGTATCGGTAACCAGCCCCAGCATTTT
CASSIGIGNQPQHF
>NA|TRBV10-3|few|TRBJ2-7
TGTGCCATCACCCAGCCAGGCTCCTACGAGCAGTACTTC
CAITQPGSYEQYF
>NA|TRBV20-1|many|TRBJ2-1
TGCAGTGCTAGAGATCCCCCAGGGGGGTTCGATGAGCAGTTCTTC
CSARDPPGGFDEQFF
>NA|TRBV3-1|many|TRBJ2-7
TGTGCCAGCAGCCCGAGCGGGCGCGAGCAGTACTTC
CASSPSGREQYF
>NA|TRBV20-1|many|TRBJ2-3
TGCAGTGCTAGAATCGGCCCTAGCACAGATACGCAGTATTTT
CSARIGPSTDTQYF
>TRBD1|TRBV12-3/TRBV12-4|many|TRBJ1-1
TGTGCCAGCAGAGGCTCTGACAGGGGCCTCCCGGAGGCTTTCTTT
CASRGSDRGLPEAFF